The next 18 T cell receptor beta chains were all read from a single sample in a study of CD8+CD57+ T cells in acquired aplastic anemia. The TCR beta profiling, which covered VDJ combination and CDR3 sequence, was carried out using genomic DNA as the template. TCRdb re-derived calls from the reads in MiXCR, one entry per CDR3 protein. The sample holds approximately 170,000 distinct CDR3 sequences; roughly half are singletons and the top ten take around a sixth. Sequencing was carried out using sorted CD4+, CD8+, or CD8+CD57+ T cells (not recorded which) from PBMCs. These receptors came from a human donor in good health, serving as a control.

The rearrangement joins TRBV6-6 to TRBJ1-6; D unclear. Germline lookup yields CDR1 MNHNY and CDR2 SVGAGI (reference sequence). The CDR3 spans 16 residues. Deletions cut 5 bases from V and 10 bases from J, with 21 bases between. This CDR3 is CASSEAIGPGGSPLHF. The CDR3 coding sequence is TGTGCCAGCAGTGAAGCGATCGGACCGGGAGGGTCACCCCTCCACTTT.

This clonotype was observed a handful of times. The gene calls are TRBV14 and TRBJ2-7, with 10 bases lining up with TRBD1. The germline V gene encodes CDR1 SGHDN and CDR2 FVKESK. This CDR3 is 17 amino acids long. J lost 0 bases, V lost 4 bases, and 9 bases had no gene match. CDR3 protein: CASSLRPGTGVSYEQYF. The CDR3 region has the DNA TGTGCCAGCAGCCTCAGGCCGGGGACAGGGGTCTCCTACGAGCAGTACTTC.

The J gene is TRBJ2-1, the V gene TRBV7-2; D perhaps matches TRBD1 (5 bases). Trimming removed 5 bases at V and 9 bases at J, with 20 bases between. Germline CDR1 reads SGHTA; CDR2 reads FQGNSA. This CDR3 is built from 15 residues. CDR3: CASSVQGTPLFEQFF. In DNA, the CDR3 is TGTGCCAGCAGCGTTCAGGGAACACCTCTCTTTGAGCAGTTCTTC.

This clonotype was seen only once. The rearrangement uses TRBV19 and TRBJ1-2, with a weak D call TRBD1 (5 bases). The CDR3 has 15 amino acids. Deletions cut 4 bases from V and 8 bases from J, with 20 bases between. The V gene's germline CDR1 is LNHDA and CDR2 SQIVND (reference sequence). The CDR3 protein is CASSTKGRTGPGYTF. The DNA of the CDR3 is TGTGCCAGTAGTACCAAGGGAAGGACGGGGCCAGGCTACACCTTC.

The V gene is TRBV20-1, the J gene TRBJ2-1; 10 bases match TRBD2. The CDR3 has 15 residues. Germline lookup yields CDR1 DFQATT and CDR2 SNEGSKA (reference sequence). V dropped 0 bases and J dropped 7; count of bases not matched to a gene: 6. CDR3 sequence (DNA): TGCAGTGCTAGAGAGCTAGCGGGAGTGGGGAATGAGCAGTTCTTC. Protein: CSARELAGVGNEQFF.

At least ten counts were recorded for this clonotype. The rearrangement joins TRBV28 to TRBJ1-5; D is ambiguous. Per germline, CDR1 MDHEN and CDR2 SYDVKM. CDR3 size: 14 residues. With 3 bases removed from V and 5 bases from J, the gap between germline ends came to 11 bases. For the CDR3, the DNA is TGTGCCAGCAGTTTTCCCAGGCAACATCAGCCCCAGCATTTT. Translated, it gives CASSFPRQHQPQHF.

The V call is TRBV7-2, the J call TRBJ2-7; D ambiguous. The V end lost 4 bases, the J end lost 3 bases, and 13 bases lay between the germline ends. CDR3 size: 14 residues. CDR1 is SGHTA and CDR2 is FQGNSA in the germline V gene. In DNA, the CDR3 is TGTGCCAGCAGCTCGTCCCGTAACAGCTACGAGCAGTACTTC. This translates into CASSSSRNSYEQYF.

The chain carries TRBV19 and TRBJ1-1, with 9 bases fitting TRBD1. This CDR3 spans 13 amino acids. V lost 9 bases and J lost 4; bases outside the gene matches: 6. Germline V gene data show CDR1 as LNHDA and CDR2 as SQIVND (reference sequence). Here the CDR3 DNA reads TGTGCCAGCAACGAGGGACAGGGCACTGAAGCTTTCTTT. Encoded protein: CASNEGQGTEAFF.

This clonotype has only a few counts. This rearrangement joins TRBV5-5 to TRBJ1-3; possible D gene TRBD1, 5 bases. There are 17 residues in the CDR3. The V end was cut by 3 bases, the J end by 4 bases, with 20 bases between. Germline lookup yields CDR1 SGHKS and CDR2 YYEKEE (reference sequence). CDR3 protein: CASSSLYGRDVGNTIYF. Written as DNA, the CDR3 is TGTGCCAGCAGCTCCCTCTATGGCAGGGACGTCGGAAACACCATATATTTT.

This clonotype has just a few counts. The chain carries TRBV7-2 and TRBJ2-3; no clear D gene. V was pared by 8 bases and J by 5 bases, with 20 bases between. This CDR3 has 15 residues. Germline CDR1 is SGHTA and CDR2 is FQGNSA. For the CDR3, the DNA is TGTGCCAGCTCACCCGCTAGACCCCGTGGAGATACGCAGTATTTT. Protein product: CASSPARPRGDTQYF.

This clonotype was observed once. The junction shows a germline mismatch at one end, possibly a read error. The chain couples TRBV7-3 to TRBJ2-7; D unclear. CDR3 length: 14 residues. Germline CDR1 and CDR2: SGHTA and FQGTGA. The CDR3 sequence is CASSSTGFSFEQYF. Here the CDR3 DNA reads TGTGCCAGCAGTTCCACCGGATTTTCCTTCGAGCAGTACTTC.

In regard to this clonotype: This clone may be a read error of a much larger clone one base away. The conserved closing phenylalanine or tryptophan is absent in this CDR3, likely reflecting a read error. This chain joins TRBV4-1 and TRBJ1-1, with a tentative D call TRBD1 (6 bases). CDR1 MGHRA and CDR2 YSYEKL come from the germline V gene. CDR3 length: 17 amino acids. V was trimmed by 1 base and J by 0 bases, leaving 15 bases between them. CDR3 sequence reads: CASSQGTLGQLNTEAFL. The CDR3 DNA is TGCGCCAGCAGCCAAGGAACTTTGGGACAACTGAACACTGAAGCTTTCCTT.

This clonotype has at least ten counts. The chain uses TRBV20-1 and TRBJ2-5, with TRBD2 identical over 7 bases. Germline-derived CDR1 and CDR2 are DFQATT and SNEGSKA (reference sequence). This CDR3 spans 15 amino acids. Losses at the gene ends were 0 bases for V and 2 bases for J; bases not matched to a gene: 6. In DNA form, the CDR3 reads TGCAGTGCTAGAGAAGGGACTACAGCTCAAGAGACCCAGTACTTC. Its protein is CSAREGTTAQETQYF.

This clonotype was detected a few times. The chain uses TRBV4-3 and TRBJ1-2; maybe TRBD1 (5 bases). Germline V gives CDR1 LGHNA, CDR2 YSLEER. The V and J ends lost 0 bases and 8 bases respectively, with 16 bases between them. CDR3 length: 15 residues. CDR3 bases: TGCGCCAGCAGCCAAGAGTATCAGGGTCTGAACGGCTACACCTTC. Translated, it gives CASSQEYQGLNGYTF.

V is TRBV10-2 and J is TRBJ2-7, with 9 positions matching TRBD1. The V gene end was trimmed by 7 bases and the J gene end by 2 bases; junction bases not matched to a gene: 12. This CDR3 spans 16 amino acids. The germline V gene has CDR1 WSHSY and CDR2 SAAADI. The CDR3 protein is CASNAGTGLGTYEQYF. The CDR3 DNA reads as TGCGCCAGCAACGCCGGGACAGGGCTAGGAACCTACGAGCAGTACTTC.

This clonotype was detected once. CDR3 amino acids: CASSRLAGYSNEQYF. CDR3 bases: TGTGCCAGCAGTCGACTAGCGGGATATTCCAACGAGCAGTACTTC. The rearrangement uses TRBV2 and TRBJ2-7, with 11 bases identical to TRBD2. Germline CDR1 SNHLY, CDR2 FYNNEI. CDR3 length: 15 amino acids. The V and J ends lost 5 bases and 5 bases, in that order; junction bases with no gene match: 8.

On this clonotype: The germline gene is not matched at one end of the junction; a read error may be the cause. This rearrangement joins TRBV5-1 to TRBJ2-3, with TRBD2 matching 10 bases. The germline V gene has CDR1 SGHRS and CDR2 YFSETQ. This CDR3 has 16 amino acids. The CDR3 DNA reads as TGTGCCAGCAGCCAAGGACTAGCGGCTAGCACAGATACGCAGTATTTT. Its translation is CASSQGLAASTDTQYF.

This clonotype was counted at least ten times. The chain combines TRBV7-6 with TRBJ2-3, with D possibly TRBD1 on 6 matching bases. Germline CDR1 is SGHVS and CDR2 is FNYEAQ. CDR3 length equals 15 residues. The V gene lost 4 bases and the J gene lost 0 bases, with 11 bases spanning the gap. CDR3 in amino acids: CASSSGQSSTDTQYF. The CDR3 bases are TGTGCCAGCAGCTCCGGACAGTCTAGCACAGATACGCAGTATTTT. The variable domain in full, completed from reference TRBV7-6 and TRBJ2-3, reads GAGVSQSPRYKVTKRGQDVALRCDPISGHVSLYWYRQALGQGPEFLTYFNYEAQQDKSGLPNDRFSAERPEGSISTLTIQRTEQRDSAMYRCASSSGQSSTDTQYFGPGTRLTVL.